This TCR beta chain was captured in a study of T-cell reconstitution after alpha-beta-depleted transplantation in children (dated by TCRdb to between 2015 and 2016). Concerning the study at large: Using TCR repertoire profiling, the study quantitatively followed how T-cell immune reconstitution unfolded in children after TCRalphabeta/CD19-depleted allogeneic hematopoietic cell transplantation. The paper's findings and limits, for the study overall: In some patients, the high TCRbeta diversity seen at day 60 was put down to recipient T cells and intrathymic progenitors that had survived conditioning. Over the following months the frequencies of hyperexpanded clones went down, and after one year T-cell counts and TCRbeta diversity were mostly credited to newly produced T cells. About two months after transplant, the apparently early recovery of alphabetaT-cell counts reportedly depended on just several hundred clones that had expanded rapidly and came from non-depleted graft cells.

CDR3 length: 12 amino acids, cysteine to phenylalanine. The read is trimmed to its CDR3 DNA, 36 bases read in frame from base 1. For CDR1 and CDR2, the germline V gene (reference sequence) lists DFQATT and SNEGSKA. Deletion took 3 bases off V and 9 bases off J, with a span of 9 bases between the germline ends. Of note for this clonotype: This clone's antigen is unknown. Qualities for individual bases were not recorded, and no much larger clone is one base off.

The receptor library was made with PCR. Reads for this sample came from an Illumina HiSeq 2500. Molecular barcoding was employed in the preparation of TCR libraries, with unique molecular identifiers being used to normalize TCRbeta repertoire quantification. The public reads were quality trimmed at Q25 with fastp and then assembled into clones with MiXCR by TCRdb, keeping productive beta chains. CDR3 protein duplicates are merged, each entry listing the most common genes and DNA. This sample comprises approximately 150,000 distinct CDR3 sequences, around 8.8% of them detected only once. The top ten clonotypes cover about a sixth of the sample. This specimen's treatment or condition label, per the study, means: allogeneic hematopoietic cell transplantation with graft depleted of TCRalphabeta T cells and CD19 B cells. The transplant recipients were children given TCRalphabeta/CD19-depleted allogeneic hematopoietic cell grafts.

The chain was built from TRBV20-1 and TRBJ1-6; the D gene is perhaps TRBD1, from 6 matching bases. Sequences were derived from PBMCs, mostly from graft donor cells, sampled 180 days after TCRalphabeta/CD19-depleted stem cell transplant. The TCR comes from a female patient between 2 and 15 years old who had a stem cell transplant for congenital amegakaryocytic thrombocytopenia, so the T cells may come from the graft donor. The CDR3 protein is CSASRGGSPLHF. The nucleotide sequence is TGCAGTGCTAGCAGGGGAGGTTCACCCCTCCACTTT.